Below are 27 T cell receptor beta chains sequenced from a single sample in a study of T cell responses to AZD1222 COVID-19 vaccine (dated by TCRdb to the early 2020s). Reading the label with the study, this specimen's time point is: baseline before first vaccination. The library came from the immunoSEQ multiplex PCR assay. This is the immuneACCESS table as TCRdb keeps it, with only in-frame sequences that have V and J called. A part of the clones is gone; compared with another copy, unresolved V genes explain less than half, and the rest is unexplained. The sample table lists 110,000 to 150,000 clones, roughly nine tenths of them with a count of one. 2.5% to 3.5% of the sample is held by the ten biggest clonotypes. The sample here was peripheral blood, taken on day 0 of AZD1222 vaccination. The receptor set was obtained from an adult in good health.

The rearrangement links TRBV7-3 to TRBJ2-1, with TRBD2 as a possible D gene (6 bases). This CDR3 contains 17 residues. V dropped 2 bases and J dropped 4 bases, with 18 bases sitting between them. The germline V gene has CDR1 SGHTA and CDR2 FQGTGA. Here the CDR3 DNA reads TGTGCCAGCAGCTTAGGATTGGGGAGCGGGTGGTACAATGAGCAGTTCTTC. It translates to CASSLGLGSGWYNEQFF.

The rearrangement uses TRBV11-2 and TRBJ2-6, with no clear D. CDR1 is SGHAT, CDR2 FQNNGV, per germline. This CDR3 comprises 16 residues. V was shortened by 5 bases and J by 2 bases, with 13 bases between the two germline ends. The CDR3 nucleotides read TGTGCCAGCAGCCAAAAGTTCGGCCCTGGGGCCAACGTCCTGACTTTC. Residues: CASSQKFGPGANVLTF.

The V gene is TRBV6-5, the J gene TRBJ2-2; D not resolved. CDR3 length: 15 residues. Germline CDR1 is MNHEY and CDR2 is SVGAGI. Trimming took 6 bases from V and 2 from J, leaving 13 bases between them. Here the CDR3 reads CASRTRTGNTGELFF. The CDR3 nucleotides are TGTGCCAGCAGAACAAGGACGGGCAACACCGGGGAGCTGTTTTTT.

CDR3 amino acids: CASSLQAGGRNTQYF. CDR3 DNA: TGTGCCAGCAGCTTGCAGGCGGGGGGGCGGAATACGCAGTATTTT. The V and J genes are TRBV5-4 and TRBJ2-3; TRBD2 aligns across 9 bases. The CDR3 loop spans 15 amino acids. CDR1 is SGHNT, CDR2 YYREEE, per germline (reference sequence). V shed 1 base, J shed 7 bases, and the junction held 7 bases outside the gene matches.

This rearrangement joins TRBV6-1 to TRBJ2-7, with D perhaps assigned TRBD1 or TRBD2 (6 bases each). The CDR3 covers 15 residues. Germline loops: CDR1 MNHNS, CDR2 SASEGT. Deletions cut 1 base from V and 3 bases from J, with 13 bases between. The chain's CDR3 is CASSEGDGGGYEQYF. The CDR3 DNA follows: TGTGCCAGCAGTGAAGGGGACGGAGGGGGCTACGAGCAGTACTTC.

This clone occurred once. This chain uses TRBV7-9 with TRBJ1-1, with 7 nucleotides matching TRBD1. CDR1 and CDR2 (germline): SEHNR, FQNEAQ (reference sequence). There are 17 residues in the CDR3. With V trimmed by 6 bases and J by 0 bases, 13 bases remained unmatched. CDR3 coding DNA: TGTGCCAGCAGGCCAGGACCCCTGACAGGGCTGAACACTGAAGCTTTCTTT. Translation: CASRPGPLTGLNTEAFF.

The chain carries TRBV15 and TRBJ2-7; D may correspond to TRBD1 or TRBD2 (5 bases each). The CDR3 runs to 14 residues. V lost 6 bases and J lost 4, with 16 bases in between. Germline V CDR1 and CDR2: LNHNV, YYDKDF (reference sequence). CDR3 nucleotide sequence: TGTGCCACCAGTAACCGGGGCCGCGGGTACGAGCAGTACTTC. Amino acids: CATSNRGRGYEQYF. The full variable domain, with the rest looked up from reference TRBV15 and TRBJ2-7, is DAMVIQNPRYQVTQFGKPVTLSCSQTLNHNVMYWYQQKSSQAPKLLFHYYDKDFNNEADTPDNFQSRRPNTSFCFLDIRSPGLGDTAMYLCATSNRGRGYEQYFGPGTRLTVT.

The rearrangement links TRBV11-2 to TRBJ1-6; no reliable D call. This CDR3 contains 13 residues. Trimming shortened V by 5 bases and J by 8 bases, and 10 bases separated the two germline ends. In germline, CDR1 is SGHAT, CDR2 FQNNGV. The CDR3 is CASSLNVYSPLHF. CDR3 bases: TGTGCCAGCAGCCTAAATGTATATTCACCCCTCCACTTT.

The chain links TRBV2 to TRBJ2-2, with TRBD1 matching over 8 bases. Losses at the gene ends were 6 bases for V and 6 bases for J; bases not matched to a gene: 9. CDR1 and CDR2 from the germline V gene are SNHLY and FYNNEI. This CDR3 is 15 amino acids long. The CDR3 DNA follows: TGTGCCAGCAGGCCTCGGACAGGGAGAGCCGGGGAGCTGTTTTTT. This gives the protein CASRPRTGRAGELFF.

Concerning this clone: The junction departs from germline at one end; a sequencing error may be responsible. The chain is built from TRBV3-1 (or the pseudogene TRBV3-2) and TRBJ1-2, with a tentative D call TRBD1 (6 bases). Germline lookup yields CDR1 LGHDT and CDR2 YNNKEL (reference sequence). CDR3 length: 12 amino acids. Written as DNA, the CDR3 is TGTGCCAGCAGCCAGGGGGGATTAGAGGGGGCCTTC. This codes for CASSQGGLEGAF.

The V gene is TRBV4-3, the J gene TRBJ2-1, with TRBD1 identical over 7 bases. The CDR3 is 17 residues long. Germline assignment: CDR1 LGHNA and CDR2 YSLEER. The ends lost 0 bases at V and 2 bases at J; junction bases unmatched: 7. The CDR3 spells CASSQETTGVTYNEQFF. DNA for the CDR3: TGCGCCAGCAGCCAAGAGACAACAGGGGTGACCTACAATGAGCAGTTCTTC.

The chain has TRBV19 and TRBJ1-5; tentative D call: TRBD1 (6 bases). The CDR3 has 15 residues. Germline-derived CDR1 and CDR2 are LNHDA and SQIVND (reference sequence). V lost 3 bases, J lost 2 bases, and 11 bases lay in between. The CDR3 region has the DNA TGTGCCAGTAGTATCCGGGACACTCGCAATCAGCCCCAGCATTTT. Amino acid sequence: CASSIRDTRNQPQHF. Full variable domain (remainder filled in from reference TRBV19 and TRBJ1-5): DGGITQSPKYLFRKEGQNVTLSCEQNLNHDAMYWYRQDPGQGLRLIYYSQIVNDFQKGDIAEGYSVSREKKESFPLTVTSAQKNPTAFYLCASSIRDTRNQPQHFGDGTRLSIL.

The chain recombines TRBV5-6 with TRBJ2-5; D is unresolved. CDR3 size: 16 residues. In germline, CDR1 is SGHDT, CDR2 YYEEEE. Trimming took off 0 bases at V and 2 bases at J, with 14 bases between the two ends. The CDR3 nucleotides are TGTGCCAGCAGCTTGGAGGCAGGATTATCACAAGAGACCCAGTACTTC. Translating gives CASSLEAGLSQETQYF.

The chain has TRBV4-1 and TRBJ2-1; 9 positions match TRBD2. V was clipped by 0 bases and J by 8 bases; unmatched bases: 14. The CDR3 totals 18 residues. Per germline, CDR1 MGHRA and CDR2 YSYEKL. The DNA of the CDR3 is TGCGCCAGCAGCCAAGATAGTTTGCCGGCTAGCGGGATCCATGAGCAGTTCTTC. Translated: CASSQDSLPASGIHEQFF.

CDR3 coding DNA: TGTGCCAGCAGTTTAGGAAGTCTAGCCAAAAACATTCAGTACTTC. It encodes CASSLGSLAKNIQYF. This chain connects TRBV28 to TRBJ2-4; D ambiguous. CDR3 length: 15 amino acids. Germline CDR1 and CDR2: MDHEN and SYDVKM. The V end lost 2 bases, the J end lost 0 bases, and 8 bases lay between the germline ends. Combining the CDR3 with reference TRBV28 and TRBJ2-4 gives the whole variable domain DVKVTQSSRYLVKRTGEKVFLECVQDMDHENMFWYRQDPGLGLRLIYFSYDVKMKEKGDIPEGYSVSREKKERFSLILESASTNQTSMYLCASSLGSLAKNIQYFGAGTRLSVL.

V gene TRBV6-5 combines with J gene TRBJ2-7; 9 bases agree with TRBD1. The J segment lost 3 bases and the V segment lost 6 bases, leaving 6 bases of the junction unmatched. Germline lookup yields CDR1 MNHEY and CDR2 SVGAGI. The CDR3 extends over 14 amino acids. The CDR3 DNA reads as TGTGCCAGCAGGGTAGACAGGGGGTTCTACGAGCAGTACTTC. Its protein product is CASRVDRGFYEQYF.

The rearrangement links TRBV5-8 to TRBJ2-2; either TRBD1 or TRBD2 may fit D (6 bases each). The CDR3 extends over 16 amino acids. Germline assignment: CDR1 SGHTS and CDR2 YDEGEE. Trimming took 7 bases from V and 2 from J, leaving 18 bases between them. CDR3 in DNA: TGTGCCAGCGCAAATAGCTGGGGGGCTAACACCGGGGAGCTGTTTTTT. Encoded protein: CASANSWGANTGELFF. Looking up the rest from reference TRBV5-8 and TRBJ2-2 gives the full variable domain: EAGVTQSPTHLIKTRGQQATLRCSPISGHTSVYWYQQALGLGLQFLLWYDEGEERNRGNFPPRFSGRQFPNYSSELNVNALELEDSALYLCASANSWGANTGELFFGEGSRLTVL.

The genes are TRBV19 and TRBJ2-2; D is unresolved. The CDR3 contains 14 residues. V lost 9 bases, J lost 1 base, and 12 bases lay in between. The V gene's germline CDR1 is LNHDA and CDR2 SQIVND (reference sequence). The CDR3 region is CASARFGNTGELFF. CDR3 bases: TGTGCCAGCGCTCGATTCGGGAACACCGGGGAGCTGTTTTTT.

The genes are TRBV19 and TRBJ1-5; D unresolved. CDR3 length: 13 residues. In germline, CDR1 is LNHDA, CDR2 SQIVND (reference sequence). Trimming cost V 6 bases and J 4 bases, with 10 bases left between them. The CDR3 bases are TGTGCCAGTAGCGACACACTTAATCAGCCCCAGCATTTT. Translated, it gives CASSDTLNQPQHF.

The chain recombines TRBV10-2 with TRBJ2-1; D not certain. In germline, CDR1 is WSHSY, CDR2 SAAADI. CDR3 length: 14 amino acids. Trimming removed 3 bases from V and 0 bases from J, with 6 bases in between. In DNA, the CDR3 is TGCGCCAGCAGTGATGTGAGCTCCTACAATGAGCAGTTCTTC. Translation: CASSDVSSYNEQFF.

The chain couples TRBV6-4 to TRBJ2-1, with D hard to call. Trimming pared 2 bases from V and 7 bases from J, leaving 9 bases between. The CDR3 loop spans 13 amino acids. Germline V gene sequence: CDR1 MRHNA, CDR2 SNTAGT. This CDR3 reads CASSDLTTNEQFF. The CDR3, as DNA: TGTGCCAGCAGTGACCTAACTACAAATGAGCAGTTCTTC.

The V gene is TRBV7-9, the J gene TRBJ1-3; TRBD1 might be the D (5 bases). Trimming removed 3 bases at V and 0 bases at J, with 12 bases between. Germline V gene lookup returns CDR1 SEHNR and CDR2 FQNEAQ (reference sequence). This CDR3 is 16 amino acids long. The CDR3 DNA sequence: TGTGCCAGCAGCTTTTGGGACCCAGGCTCTGGAAACACCATATATTTT. Amino acid sequence: CASSFWDPGSGNTIYF. Full variable domain (rest looked up from reference TRBV7-9 and TRBJ1-3): DTGVSQNPRHKITKRGQNVTFRCDPISEHNRLYWYRQTLGQGPEFLTYFQNEAQLEKSRLLSDRFSAERPKGSFSTLEIQRTEQGDSAMYLCASSFWDPGSGNTIYFGEGSWLTVV.

V is TRBV5-1 and J is TRBJ2-3, with D maybe TRBD2 (6 bases). The CDR3 spans 14 residues. Trimming pared 3 bases from V and 6 bases from J, leaving 14 bases between. Germline lookup yields CDR1 SGHRS and CDR2 YFSETQ. This chain's CDR3 is CASSSGDGRDTQYF. As DNA, the CDR3 is TGCGCCAGCAGCTCGGGAGATGGACGGGATACGCAGTATTTT.

This chain links TRBV9 with TRBJ1-4, with a tentative D call TRBD1 (5 bases). Germline assignment: CDR1 SGDLS and CDR2 YYNGEE. The ends were cut back, 2 bases at V and 8 bases at J, with 13 bases in the middle. This CDR3 contains 14 residues. CDR3 amino acids: CASSVYPGPEKLFF. The CDR3 bases are TGTGCCAGCAGCGTTTACCCGGGACCCGAAAAACTGTTTTTT.

This chain connects TRBV12-3 or TRBV12-4 to TRBJ1-2, with D possibly being TRBD1 (6 bases). V dropped 4 bases and J dropped 4 bases, with 7 bases sitting between them. The CDR3 runs 12 residues. For the CDR3, the DNA is TGTGCCAGCAGTTCAGGGGTCTATGGCTACACCTTC. This codes for CASSSGVYGYTF.

The chain has TRBV7-9 and TRBJ2-1; no clear D. Germline V CDR1 and CDR2: SEHNR, FQNEAQ (reference sequence). V lost 1 base and J lost 0, with 16 bases in between. The CDR3 sequence is 18 residues long. The CDR3 loop reads CASSLGEAPYISYNEQFF. The DNA for the CDR3 is TGTGCCAGCAGCTTAGGCGAGGCTCCATACATCTCCTACAATGAGCAGTTCTTC.

The chain joins TRBV6-2 or TRBV6-3 to TRBJ1-4; no firm D call. Germline V gene lookup returns CDR1 MNHEY and CDR2 SVGEGT. V was pared by 0 bases and J by 6 bases, with 8 bases between. The length of the CDR3 is 14 residues. DNA for the CDR3: TGTGCCAGCAGTTACTCGATGGGATATGAAAAACTGTTTTTT. Translated: CASSYSMGYEKLFF.